This T cell receptor (beta chain) stems from a study of shared clonotypes between healthy human individuals. On the study more broadly: Three plates each covered CD4 naive and memory; CD8 naive two, CD8 memory one.

On this clone: Antigen unknown.

Broader study findings: Between a handful of donors, naive CD4 clonotypes were shared at a level of around 4.8%. Few donors limited the genetic and exposure-history diversity represented.

Sequencing was performed with immunoSEQ multiplex PCR; in TCRdb, only in-frame clones are kept and a portion is missing. The sample consists of a few million clones, roughly 92% of them appearing once. This CDR3 spans 14 amino acids. Germline CDR1 KGHSH, CDR2 LQKENI. V was clipped by 0 bases and J by 3 bases, with 8 bases between them. Material for sequencing was naive CD4+ T cells from PBMCs. Subset: CD45RA+ positively selected. This receptor was obtained from a man aged 18 to 30 in good health. Some clones in this sample may be carry-over from other donors' samples. The chain links TRBV18 to TRBJ1-1; D unclear. The CDR3 nucleotides read TGTGCCAGCTCACCACCATGGGCAGACACTGAAGCTTTCTTT. Protein product: CASSPPWADTEAFF.